The sample holds many counts of the clone carrying this TCR beta chain. The sample comes from a study of Graves' ophthalmopathy and Graves' hyperthyroidism. The authors amplified TCR beta CDR3 regions, and they did so from RNA transcripts for repertoire sequencing. The workflow started with a first-round RT-PCR run with HTBI primers and then moved on to a second-round multiplex PCR. From the multiplex PCR reads, TCRdb called clonotypes with MiXCR, one entry per CDR3 protein. The sample consists of about 390,000 distinct CDR3 sequences, 15% to 17% of them appearing once. Hyperthyroidism showing no ophthalmopathy within 18 months of follow-up was stable. Among the hyperthyroidism patients, all were newly diagnosed, aged 18 to 65, with under 2 months' duration. It was on clinical symptoms, serum thyroxine, TRAb, thyroid ultrasound and orbital computed tomography that diagnosis relied. The PBMCs originated from approximately 10 ml of fresh peripheral blood.

This CDR3 has 15 amino acids. The V and J ends lost 0 bases and 6 bases, in that order; junction bases with no gene match: 7. Germline V gene data show CDR1 as SGHAT and CDR2 as FQNNGV. This TCR was sampled from a young woman with stable Graves' hyperthyroidism. The chain uses TRBV11-2 and TRBJ2-7, with 8 positions matching TRBD2. The sequenced material came from peripheral blood. The DNA for the CDR3 is TGTGCCAGCAGCTTAGATCGGGGGGGCCCTCGCGAGCAGTACTTC. This sequence encodes CASSLDRGGPREQYF.